This T cell receptor beta chain was identified during a study of cytomegalovirus exposure and HLA in healthy donors. Study observations and caveats: Sequencing probably produced one cluster of sequence variants that were highly shared. Cytomegalovirus association was assigned to over 150 TCR beta chains. As was reported, the classifier diagnosed cytomegalovirus status with high specificity and sensitivity. Within an earlier analysis, most TCR beta V segments proved productive either about 87% or about 30% of the time.

To note about this clone: Its target is not known.

In the PCR, 60 Vbeta and 13 Jbeta primers were used. Some clones are missing from TCRdb's copy, which holds only in-frame ones; the method was immunoSEQ multiplex PCR. The data hold 150,000 or so clones, with roughly 81% observed a single time. This CDR3 comprises 16 residues. V shed 5 bases and J 1 base; nucleotides not matched to a gene: 7. CDR1 is SGHKS and CDR2 is YYEKEE in the germline V gene (reference sequence). V usage is TRBV5-5 and J usage is TRBJ1-5, with TRBD1 identical over 9 bases. The sequencing sample was made of PBMCs. This sequence was found in a man aged 18 to 35 in good health and CMV-seropositive. The CDR3 sequence: CASSFTGGTSNQPQHF. The CDR3 DNA is TGTGCCAGCAGTTTTACAGGGGGCACGAGCAATCAGCCCCAGCATTTT.